The 3 T cell receptor beta chains given below trace back to one sample, sequenced in a study of blood T cell repertoires in COVID-19. TCRdb keeps only in-frame clones here, not all; method: immunoSEQ multiplex PCR. The table has 200,000 to 250,000 clones, roughly 85% seen once. The source material was peripheral blood. The receptors shown here come from a man aged 35 to 55 with acute or convalescent COVID-19.

The chain is built from TRBV2 and TRBJ1-1, with TRBD1 identical over 7 bases. The CDR3 loop spans 16 amino acids. CDR1 and CDR2 from the germline V gene are SNHLY and FYNNEI. Trimming cost V 4 bases and J 1 base; bases outside gene matches: 9. The CDR3 is CASSARAGGSNTEAFF. The CDR3 DNA reads as TGTGCCAGCAGTGCTAGGGCAGGGGGTTCGAACACTGAAGCTTTCTTT.

This rearrangement joins TRBV10-3 to TRBJ1-2; 9 nucleotides agree with TRBD1. The CDR3 totals 18 residues. Germline V lookup: CDR1 ENHRY, CDR2 SYGVKD. Losses at the gene ends were 4 bases for V and 6 bases for J; bases not matched to a gene: 18. DNA for the CDR3: TGTGCCATCAGTGCCCAACCGGGACAGGGCAAAGGCGGCGATGGCTACACCTTC. This gives the protein CAISAQPGQGKGGDGYTF.

DNA for the CDR3: TGTGCCTGGCGACTGCGCGGGGGGTACAATGAGCAGTTCTTC. Amino acid sequence: CAWRLRGGYNEQFF. The chain uses TRBV30 and TRBJ2-1, with 8 bases identical to TRBD2. The germline V gene encodes CDR1 GTSNPN and CDR2 SVGIG (reference sequence). CDR3 length equals 14 residues. The ends lost 5 bases at V and 4 bases at J; junction bases unmatched: 7.